This T cell receptor (beta chain) is from a study of blood T cell repertoires in COVID-19. At the level of the study: T cells, B-cell-depleted T cells, or PBMCs provided the cDNA or gDNA that served as material.

Participant ages covered 18 to 89 years across about 25 US areas. V lost 7 bases and J lost 2, with 11 bases in between. CDR1 and CDR2 from the germline V gene are SEHNR and FQNEAQ (reference sequence). The CDR3 has 13 amino acids. Study processing details: Quantification of nucleated cells was approximated via reference gene primer amplification. Sequencing was performed with immunoSEQ multiplex PCR; in TCRdb, only in-frame clones are kept and a portion is missing. That table gives V, J and clone size, and the DNA gave D and trimming. Here the sample spans about 140,000 clones, about 80% being singletons.

The sample comprised PBMCs or T cells enriched from blood (not recorded which). The sequence was obtained from a woman between 45 and 65 years old who had recovered from COVID-19. J is TRBJ1-1 and V is TRBV7-9; D is undetermined. CDR3 bases: TGTGCCAGCACCATCCAGGCTAACACTGAAGCTTTCTTT. Its translation: CASTIQANTEAFF.